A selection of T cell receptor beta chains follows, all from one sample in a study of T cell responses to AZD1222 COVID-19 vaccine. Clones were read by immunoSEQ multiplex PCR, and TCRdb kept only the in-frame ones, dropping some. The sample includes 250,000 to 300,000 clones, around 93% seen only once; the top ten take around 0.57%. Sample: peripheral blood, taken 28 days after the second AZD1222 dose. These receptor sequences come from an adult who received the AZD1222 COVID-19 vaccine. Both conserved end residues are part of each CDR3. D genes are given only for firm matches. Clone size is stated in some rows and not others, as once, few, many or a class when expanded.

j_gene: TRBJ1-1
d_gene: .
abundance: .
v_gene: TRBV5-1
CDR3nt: TGCGCCAGTCGCGGACAGCTAAGCGGTGGCACTGAAGCTTTCTTT
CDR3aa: CASRGQLSGGTEAFF

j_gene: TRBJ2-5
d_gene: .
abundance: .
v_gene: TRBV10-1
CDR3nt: TGCGCCAGCAGCGACTCGGGCCGTGGGCACGAGACCCAGTACTTC
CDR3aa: CASSDSGRGHETQYF

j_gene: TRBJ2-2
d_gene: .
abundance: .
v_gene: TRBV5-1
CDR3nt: TGCGCCAGCAGCCGAATCCCCGGAGCGAACACCGGGGAGCTGTTTTTT
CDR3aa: CASSRIPGANTGELFF

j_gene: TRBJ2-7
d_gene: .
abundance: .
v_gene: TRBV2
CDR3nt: TGTGCCAGTCTACCAGGGGATTCGAAGCAGTACTTC
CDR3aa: CASLPGDSKQYF

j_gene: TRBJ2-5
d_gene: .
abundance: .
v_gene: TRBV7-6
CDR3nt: TGTGCCAGCAGCTTAAGCGGTCCTGAGACCCAGTACTTC
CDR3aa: CASSLSGPETQYF

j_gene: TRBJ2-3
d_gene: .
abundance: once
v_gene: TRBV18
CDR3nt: TGTGCCAGCTTAGACGGGGGCGCCACAGATACGCAGTATTTT
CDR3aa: CASLDGGATDTQYF

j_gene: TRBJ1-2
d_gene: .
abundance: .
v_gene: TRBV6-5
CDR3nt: TGTGCCAGCAGCTTACTCGCAGGGGCCTATGGCTACACCTTC
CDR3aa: CASSLLAGAYGYTF

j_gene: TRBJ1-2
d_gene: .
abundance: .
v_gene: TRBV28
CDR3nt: TGTGCCAGCAGTTCCGGAGGGGTCGAGCTTGGCTACACCTTC
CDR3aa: CASSSGGVELGYTF

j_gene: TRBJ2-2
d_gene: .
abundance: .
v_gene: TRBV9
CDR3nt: TGTGCCAGCAGCTCCAACAGCGTCGCGAACACCGGGGAGCTGTTTTTT
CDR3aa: CASSSNSVANTGELFF

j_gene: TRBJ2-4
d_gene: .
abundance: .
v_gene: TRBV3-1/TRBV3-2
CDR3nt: TGTGCCAGCAGCCAAGGGGTGGGCAGGGAAAGAAACATTCAGTACTTC
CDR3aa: CASSQGVGRERNIQYF

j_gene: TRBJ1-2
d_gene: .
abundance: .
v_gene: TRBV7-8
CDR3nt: TGTGCCAGCAGTTTGGACGGGAGGAACTATGGCTACACCTTC
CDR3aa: CASSLDGRNYGYTF

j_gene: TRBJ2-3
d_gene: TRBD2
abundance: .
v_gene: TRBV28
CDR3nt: TGTGCCAGCAATCGGGGGGAAGTAGATACGCAGTATTTT
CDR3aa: CASNRGEVDTQYF

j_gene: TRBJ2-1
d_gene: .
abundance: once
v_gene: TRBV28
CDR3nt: TGTGCCAGCAGTTTATACCCTCCCAATGAGCAGTTCTTC
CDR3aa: CASSLYPPNEQFF

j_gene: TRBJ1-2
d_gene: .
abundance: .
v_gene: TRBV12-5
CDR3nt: TGTGCTAGTACAGCATGGGGGGTAGGTGGCTACACCTTC
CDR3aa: CASTAWGVGGYTF

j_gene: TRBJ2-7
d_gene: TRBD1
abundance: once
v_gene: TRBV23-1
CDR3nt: TGCGCCAGCAGTCATCCAGGACAGGGGACTACCGTCGAGCAGTACTTC
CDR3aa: CASSHPGQGTTVEQYF

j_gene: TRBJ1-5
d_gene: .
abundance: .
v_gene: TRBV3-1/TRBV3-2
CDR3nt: TGTGCCAGCAGCCCCGACATTAATCAGCCCCAGCATTTT
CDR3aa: CASSPDINQPQHF

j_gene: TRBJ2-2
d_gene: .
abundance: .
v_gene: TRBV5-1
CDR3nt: TGCGCCAGCAGCTTGGAAAGTAACACCGGGGAGCTGTTTTTT
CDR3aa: CASSLESNTGELFF

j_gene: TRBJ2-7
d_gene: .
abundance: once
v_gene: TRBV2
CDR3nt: TGTGCCAGCAGTGCAATGGGTTTAAGAAACGAGCAGTACTTC
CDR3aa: CASSAMGLRNEQYF

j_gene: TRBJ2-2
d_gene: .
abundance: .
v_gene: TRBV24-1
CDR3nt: TGTGCCACCAGTGACCCCCTGACCGGGGAGCTGTTTTTT
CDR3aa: CATSDPLTGELFF

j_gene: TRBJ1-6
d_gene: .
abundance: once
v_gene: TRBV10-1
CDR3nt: TGCGCCAGCAGTGGCGGCAGAAATTCACCCCTCCACTTT
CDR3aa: CASSGGRNSPLHF

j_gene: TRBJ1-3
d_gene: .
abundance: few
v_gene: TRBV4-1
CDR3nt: TGCGCCAGCAGCCAACTTCTAGGAAACACCATATATTTT
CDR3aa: CASSQLLGNTIYF

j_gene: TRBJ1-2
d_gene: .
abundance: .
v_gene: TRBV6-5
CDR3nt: TGTGCCAGCGCGGGGGAAGGGAACACCTATGGCTACACCTTC
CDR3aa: CASAGEGNTYGYTF

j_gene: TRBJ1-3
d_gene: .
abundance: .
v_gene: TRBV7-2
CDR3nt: TGTGCCAGCAGCTCGTCCAGACGCTCTGGAAACACCATATATTTT
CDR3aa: CASSSSRRSGNTIYF

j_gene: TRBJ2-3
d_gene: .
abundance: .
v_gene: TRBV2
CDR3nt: TGTGCCAGCAGGCCCCACTCAGATACGCAGTATTTT
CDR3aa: CASRPHSDTQYF

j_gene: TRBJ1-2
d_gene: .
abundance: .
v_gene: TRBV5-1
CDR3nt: TGCGCCAGCAGCTTGGGTACGGCGAAAGGCTACACCTTC
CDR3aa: CASSLGTAKGYTF

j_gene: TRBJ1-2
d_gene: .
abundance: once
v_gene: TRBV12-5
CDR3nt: TGTGCTAGTGCCCCTGGCAGTAACTATGGCTACACCTTC
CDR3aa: CASAPGSNYGYTF

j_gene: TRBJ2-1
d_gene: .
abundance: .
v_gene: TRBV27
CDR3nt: TGTGCCAGCAGTTCGGTGCAAACGTACAATGAGCAGTTCTTC
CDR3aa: CASSSVQTYNEQFF

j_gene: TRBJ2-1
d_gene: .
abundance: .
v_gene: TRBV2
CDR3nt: TGTGCCAGCAAGACTGGGACGCATTACAATGAGCAGTTCTTC
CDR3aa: CASKTGTHYNEQFF

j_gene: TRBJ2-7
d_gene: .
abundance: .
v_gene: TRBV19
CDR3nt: TGTGCCAGTAGTCCTCGGGACTCCTACGAGCAGTACTTC
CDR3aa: CASSPRDSYEQYF

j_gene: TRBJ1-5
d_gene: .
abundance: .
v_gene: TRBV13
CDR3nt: TGTGCCAGCAGCTTAGCGGGTCAGCCCCAGCATTTT
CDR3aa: CASSLAGQPQHF

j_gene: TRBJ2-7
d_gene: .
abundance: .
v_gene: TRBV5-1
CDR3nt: TGCGCCAGCAGCCCTCAGGGGACCTCCTACGAGCAGTACTTC
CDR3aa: CASSPQGTSYEQYF

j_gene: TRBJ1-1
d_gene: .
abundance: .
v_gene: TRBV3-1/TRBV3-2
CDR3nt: TGTGCCAGCAGCCAGGTCCTAAACACTGAAGCTTTCTTT
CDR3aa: CASSQVLNTEAFF

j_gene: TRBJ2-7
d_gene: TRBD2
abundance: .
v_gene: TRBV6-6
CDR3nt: TGTGCCAGCAGGACCGGACTAGCGGGGCCCTCCTACGAGCAGTACTTC
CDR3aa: CASRTGLAGPSYEQYF

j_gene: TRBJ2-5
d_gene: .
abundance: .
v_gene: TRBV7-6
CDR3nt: TGTGCCAGCAGCTTAGGTGTCCAAGAGACCCAGTACTTC
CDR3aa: CASSLGVQETQYF

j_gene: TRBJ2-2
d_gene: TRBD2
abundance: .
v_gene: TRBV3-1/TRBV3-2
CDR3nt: TGTGCCAGCAGCCAAGATCGAGGACTAGCGCTTACGAACACCGGGGAGCTGTTTTTT
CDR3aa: CASSQDRGLALTNTGELFF

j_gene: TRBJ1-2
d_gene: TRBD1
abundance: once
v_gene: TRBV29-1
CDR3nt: TGCAGCGTCGGAGACAGGGGGCAAAACTATGGCTACACCTTC
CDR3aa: CSVGDRGQNYGYTF

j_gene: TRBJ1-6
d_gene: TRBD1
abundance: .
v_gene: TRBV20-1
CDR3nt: TGCAGTGCTAGTATCTGGGACAGAAGAAATTCACCCCTCCACTTT
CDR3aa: CSASIWDRRNSPLHF

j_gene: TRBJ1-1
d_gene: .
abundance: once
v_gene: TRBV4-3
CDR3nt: TGCGCCAGCAGCTTTCGACAGAAAGCTTTCTTT
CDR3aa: CASSFRQKAFF

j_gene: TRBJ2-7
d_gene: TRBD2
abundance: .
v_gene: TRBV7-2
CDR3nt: TGTGCCAGCAGCCTTAGCGGGAGTTCCTACGAGCAGTACTTC
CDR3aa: CASSLSGSSYEQYF

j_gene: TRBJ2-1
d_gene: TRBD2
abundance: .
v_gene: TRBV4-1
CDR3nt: TGCGCCAGCAGCCACCAACCCGGGCGGGGGGGCACTATTGAGCAGTTCTTC
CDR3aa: CASSHQPGRGGTIEQFF